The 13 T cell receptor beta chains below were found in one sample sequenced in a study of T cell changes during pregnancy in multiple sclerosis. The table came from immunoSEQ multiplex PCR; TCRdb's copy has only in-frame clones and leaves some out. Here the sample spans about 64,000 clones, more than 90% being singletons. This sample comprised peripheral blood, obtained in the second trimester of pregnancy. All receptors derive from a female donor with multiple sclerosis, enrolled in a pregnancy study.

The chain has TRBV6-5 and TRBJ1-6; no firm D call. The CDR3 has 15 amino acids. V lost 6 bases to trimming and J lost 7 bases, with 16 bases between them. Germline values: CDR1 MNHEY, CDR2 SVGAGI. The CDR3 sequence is CASRTAWGANSPLHF. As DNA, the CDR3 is TGTGCCAGCAGGACGGCATGGGGAGCCAATTCACCCCTCCACTTT.

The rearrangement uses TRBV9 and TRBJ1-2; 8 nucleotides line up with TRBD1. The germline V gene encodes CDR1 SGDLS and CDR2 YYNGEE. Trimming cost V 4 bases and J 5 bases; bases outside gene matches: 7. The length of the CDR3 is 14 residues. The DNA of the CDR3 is TGTGCCAGCAGCCCAGGACAGGGCCTATATGGCTACACCTTC. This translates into CASSPGQGLYGYTF.

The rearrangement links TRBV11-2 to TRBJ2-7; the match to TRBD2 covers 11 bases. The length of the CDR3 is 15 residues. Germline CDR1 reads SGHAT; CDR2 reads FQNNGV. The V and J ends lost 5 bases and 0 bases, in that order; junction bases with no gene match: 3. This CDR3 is CASSAGTSGSYEQYF. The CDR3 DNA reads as TGTGCCAGCAGCGCCGGGACTAGCGGCTCCTACGAGCAGTACTTC.

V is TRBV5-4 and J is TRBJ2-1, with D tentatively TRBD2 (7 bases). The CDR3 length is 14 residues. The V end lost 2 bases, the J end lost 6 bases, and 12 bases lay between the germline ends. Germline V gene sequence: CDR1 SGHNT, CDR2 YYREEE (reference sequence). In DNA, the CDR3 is TGTGCCAGCAGCTTATGGGGGGGCTTCAATGAGCAGTTCTTC. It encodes CASSLWGGFNEQFF. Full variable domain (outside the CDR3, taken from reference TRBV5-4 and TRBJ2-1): ETGVTQSPTHLIKTRGQQVTLRCSSQSGHNTVSWYQQALGQGPQFIFQYYREEENGRGNFPPRFSGLQFPNYSSELNVNALELDDSALYLCASSLWGGFNEQFFGPGTRLTVL.

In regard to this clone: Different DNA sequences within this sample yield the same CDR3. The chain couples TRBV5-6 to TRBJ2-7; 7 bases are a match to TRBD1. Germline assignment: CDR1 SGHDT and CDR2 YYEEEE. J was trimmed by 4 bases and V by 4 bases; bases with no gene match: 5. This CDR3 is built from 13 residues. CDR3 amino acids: CASSPGTAYEQYF. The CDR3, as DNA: TGTGCCAGCAGCCCGGGGACAGCATACGAGCAGTACTTC.

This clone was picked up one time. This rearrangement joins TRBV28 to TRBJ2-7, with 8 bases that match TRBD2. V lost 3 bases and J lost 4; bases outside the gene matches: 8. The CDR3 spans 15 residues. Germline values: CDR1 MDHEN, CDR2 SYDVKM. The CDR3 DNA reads TGTGCCAGCAGTTTTAGCGGGAATAATCGGTACGAGCAGTACTTC. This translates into CASSFSGNNRYEQYF.

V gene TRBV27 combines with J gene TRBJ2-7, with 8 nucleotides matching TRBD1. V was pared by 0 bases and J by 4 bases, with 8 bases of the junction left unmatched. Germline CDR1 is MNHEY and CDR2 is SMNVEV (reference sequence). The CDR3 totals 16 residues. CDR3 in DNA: TGTGCCAGCAGTTTATCGCCGGGACAGGTTCGGTACGAGCAGTACTTC. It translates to CASSLSPGQVRYEQYF.

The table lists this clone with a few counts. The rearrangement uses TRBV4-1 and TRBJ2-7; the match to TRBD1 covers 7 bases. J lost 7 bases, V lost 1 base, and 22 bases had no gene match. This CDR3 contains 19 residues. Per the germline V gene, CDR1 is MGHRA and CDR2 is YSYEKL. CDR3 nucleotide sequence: TGCGCCAGCAGCCAAGTTTTACTACCCAGACAGGGATTTACGATAGAGCAGTACTTC. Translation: CASSQVLLPRQGFTIEQYF.

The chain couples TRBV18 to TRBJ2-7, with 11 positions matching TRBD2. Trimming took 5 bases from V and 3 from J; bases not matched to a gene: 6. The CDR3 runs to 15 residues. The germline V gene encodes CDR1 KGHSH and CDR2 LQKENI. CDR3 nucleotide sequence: TGTGCCAGCTCATCCTTTCTAGCGGGAGGCTACGAGCAGTACTTC. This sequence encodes CASSSFLAGGYEQYF.

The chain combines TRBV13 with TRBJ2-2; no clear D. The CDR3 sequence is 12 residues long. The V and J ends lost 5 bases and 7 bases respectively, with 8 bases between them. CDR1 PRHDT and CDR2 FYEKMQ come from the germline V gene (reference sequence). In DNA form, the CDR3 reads TGTGCCAGCAGCGTGGAGTACGGGGAGCTGTTTTTT. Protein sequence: CASSVEYGELFF.

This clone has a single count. The CDR3 DNA sequence: TGTGCCAGCAGCAACGGACAGGAATACAATGAGCAGTTCTTC. Encoded protein: CASSNGQEYNEQFF. The chain uses TRBV21-1 and TRBJ2-1; the table's D gene call, TRBD1, was not cross checked with the DNA. TRBV21-1 is deemed a pseudogene. The CDR3 spans 14 residues.

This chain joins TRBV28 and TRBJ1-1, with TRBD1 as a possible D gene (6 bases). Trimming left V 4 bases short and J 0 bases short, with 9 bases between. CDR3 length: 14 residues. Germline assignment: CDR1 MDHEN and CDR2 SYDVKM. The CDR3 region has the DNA TGTGCCAGCAGTTACAGGGCCATGAACACTGAAGCTTTCTTT. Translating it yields CASSYRAMNTEAFF.

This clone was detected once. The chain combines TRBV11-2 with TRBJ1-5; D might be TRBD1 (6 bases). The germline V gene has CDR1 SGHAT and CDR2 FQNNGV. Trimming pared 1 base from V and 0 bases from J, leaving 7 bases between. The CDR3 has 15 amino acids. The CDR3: CASSLGGGSNQPQHF. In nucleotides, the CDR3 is TGTGCCAGCAGCTTAGGAGGGGGTAGCAATCAGCCCCAGCATTTT.